The source of this TCR beta chain is a study of T cell repertoires in cytomegalovirus infection. Whole-study results and caveats: HLA-C-restricted CMV clonotypes gave the most frequent clonotype in two of eight donors.

A few counts support this clonotype. What it binds is unknown. From the reads, TCRdb called clonotypes with MiXCR, one entry per CDR3 protein. The sample includes some 180,000 distinct CDR3 sequences, about 15% seen only once; the top ten take roughly a quarter. The CDR3 spans 14 residues. Germline V lookup: CDR1 SGHAT, CDR2 FQNNGV. V lost 5 bases to trimming and J lost 6 bases, with 13 bases between them. Sequencing was performed on CD8+ T cells from PBMCs. This rearrangement joins TRBV11-2 to TRBJ2-2; TRBD1 is a possible D gene (5 bases). The clonotype comes from a human donor in good health (CMV status not recorded). Some clones in this sample may be carry-over from other donors' samples. The CDR3: CASSPTVTPGELFF. CDR3 nucleotide sequence: TGTGCCAGCAGCCCGACAGTCACCCCCGGGGAGCTGTTTTTT.